These T cell receptor beta chains were read from a single sample in a study of cytomegalovirus exposure and HLA in healthy donors. Sequenced by immunoSEQ multiplex PCR; TCRdb stores in-frame clones only, minus some. The sample shows 150,000 to 200,000 clones, roughly 80% of them seen only once. Material for sequencing was PBMCs. These receptors all stem from a woman in her 30s in good health and CMV-seropositive. CDR3s include the opening cysteine and the closing phenylalanine or tryptophan. A D gene is named only where the DNA matches it firmly. Only some rows state a clone size, as once, few, many or a class for expanded clones.

j_gene: TRBJ2-1; v_gene: TRBV19; d_gene: TRBD2; abundance: .; CDR3nt: TGTGCCAGTACCTCCGCCCCTCTAGCGGGGGGGCGGAAGTTCTTC; CDR3aa: CASTSAPLAGGRKFF
j_gene: TRBJ2-1; v_gene: TRBV15; d_gene: TRBD1; abundance: .; CDR3nt: TGTGCCACCAGCACGATGGACAGGGATTTCAATGAGCAGTTCTTC; CDR3aa: CATSTMDRDFNEQFF
j_gene: TRBJ2-2; v_gene: TRBV27; d_gene: TRBD1; abundance: .; CDR3nt: TGTGCCAGCAGTTTGGGGACAGGGGGCCGGACCGGGGAGCTGTTTTTT; CDR3aa: CASSLGTGGRTGELFF
j_gene: TRBJ1-6; v_gene: TRBV6-1; d_gene: .; abundance: .; CDR3nt: TGTGCCAGCAGTGAACCCAGGGTCCCCATAACCCTCCACTTT; CDR3aa: CASSEPRVPITLHF
j_gene: TRBJ2-3; v_gene: TRBV7-9; d_gene: TRBD1; abundance: few; CDR3nt: TGTGCCAGCAGCTCACTTTGGACAGGAAGCACAGATACGCAGTATTTT; CDR3aa: CASSSLWTGSTDTQYF
j_gene: TRBJ2-1; v_gene: TRBV7-9; d_gene: .; abundance: .; CDR3nt: TGTGCCAGCAGCTATACAGGGTTAACTGAGCAGTTCTTC; CDR3aa: CASSYTGLTEQFF
j_gene: TRBJ2-1; v_gene: TRBV2; d_gene: TRBD2; abundance: once; CDR3nt: TGTGCCAGCAGAGTAGCGGGGGGGCACGAGCAGTTCTTC; CDR3aa: CASRVAGGHEQFF
j_gene: TRBJ1-2; v_gene: TRBV5-5; d_gene: TRBD1; abundance: .; CDR3nt: TGTGCCAGCAGCTTGAACCTAGCGGGACAGGGGGCGCGTGGCTACACCTTC; CDR3aa: CASSLNLAGQGARGYTF
j_gene: TRBJ1-5; v_gene: TRBV18; d_gene: .; abundance: .; CDR3nt: TGTGCCAGCTCACCGGGAGTCAATCAGCCCCAGCATTTT; CDR3aa: CASSPGVNQPQHF
j_gene: TRBJ2-4; v_gene: TRBV4-1; d_gene: .; abundance: .; CDR3nt: TGCGCCAGCAATGTTGGGATTGGGAGGAAAAACATTCAGTACTTC; CDR3aa: CASNVGIGRKNIQYF
j_gene: TRBJ1-6; v_gene: TRBV2; d_gene: .; abundance: .; CDR3nt: TGTGCCAGCAGGCCCCCCCCCGGGGGACGTAGGGATAATTCACCCCTCCACTTT; CDR3aa: CASRPPPGGRRDNSPLHF
j_gene: TRBJ1-1; v_gene: TRBV5-6; d_gene: TRBD1; abundance: .; CDR3nt: TGTGCCAGCAGCTTAATGACAGGGCGAATCAACACTGAAGCTTTCTTT; CDR3aa: CASSLMTGRINTEAFF
j_gene: TRBJ1-4; v_gene: TRBV29-1; d_gene: TRBD1; abundance: few; CDR3nt: TGCAGCGTTGGTCGGACAGGGCCCGAAAAACTGTTTTTT; CDR3aa: CSVGRTGPEKLFF
j_gene: TRBJ2-7; v_gene: TRBV7-2; d_gene: .; abundance: .; CDR3nt: TGTGCCAGCAGCCAGACAGGAAGCTCCTACGAGCAGTACTTC; CDR3aa: CASSQTGSSYEQYF
j_gene: TRBJ2-1; v_gene: TRBV6-5; d_gene: TRBD2; abundance: .; CDR3nt: TGTGCCAGCAATAGCGGGGGCCCCTACAATGAGCAGTTCTTC; CDR3aa: CASNSGGPYNEQFF
j_gene: TRBJ1-1; v_gene: TRBV2; d_gene: .; abundance: .; CDR3nt: TGTGCCAGCAGTGAAGCTAGCAGGGGCTGGACTGAAGCTTTCTTT; CDR3aa: CASSEASRGWTEAFF
j_gene: TRBJ2-5; v_gene: TRBV4-2; d_gene: TRBD2; abundance: .; CDR3nt: TGTGCCAGCAGCCAAGATCCTAGCGGGGGGACCTTCAGGGAGACCCAGTACTTC; CDR3aa: CASSQDPSGGTFRETQYF
j_gene: TRBJ2-1; v_gene: TRBV5-1; d_gene: TRBD1; abundance: .; CDR3nt: TGCGCCAGCAGCTTGGAGACAGGGTACAATGAGCAGTTCTTC; CDR3aa: CASSLETGYNEQFF
j_gene: TRBJ1-6; v_gene: TRBV28; d_gene: TRBD1; abundance: .; CDR3nt: TGTGCCAGCAGTTCGCACGGGACAGGCACTAATTCACCCCTCCACTTT; CDR3aa: CASSSHGTGTNSPLHF
j_gene: TRBJ1-2; v_gene: TRBV5-1; d_gene: .; abundance: .; CDR3nt: TGCGCCAGCAGCTCGATCGGACAGCCCAACTATGGCTACACCTTC; CDR3aa: CASSSIGQPNYGYTF
j_gene: TRBJ1-2; v_gene: TRBV4-1; d_gene: TRBD1; abundance: .; CDR3nt: TGCGCCAGCAGCCATCAAGTGGACAGGCGCGCTAACTATGGCTACACCTTC; CDR3aa: CASSHQVDRRANYGYTF
j_gene: TRBJ2-2; v_gene: TRBV6-1; d_gene: TRBD2; abundance: .; CDR3nt: TGTGCCAGCACAGGACTAGCGGGATACACCGGGGAGCTGTTTTTT; CDR3aa: CASTGLAGYTGELFF
j_gene: TRBJ2-3; v_gene: TRBV19; d_gene: TRBD2; abundance: .; CDR3nt: TGTGCCAGTAGTATACGGACTAGTTCTGATACGCAGTATTTT; CDR3aa: CASSIRTSSDTQYF
j_gene: TRBJ2-6; v_gene: TRBV6-6; d_gene: .; abundance: .; CDR3nt: TGTGCCAGCAGTTTTGTGAGCTCTGGGGCCAACGTCCTGACTTTC; CDR3aa: CASSFVSSGANVLTF
j_gene: TRBJ2-3; v_gene: TRBV9; d_gene: TRBD1; abundance: .; CDR3nt: TGTGCCAGCAGCGTAGACAGGGGAGACACAGATACGCAGTATTTT; CDR3aa: CASSVDRGDTDTQYF
j_gene: TRBJ1-2; v_gene: TRBV15; d_gene: .; abundance: .; CDR3nt: TGTGCCACCAGCAGAGGCAGGGACTATGGCTACACCTTC; CDR3aa: CATSRGRDYGYTF
j_gene: TRBJ2-6; v_gene: TRBV4-3; d_gene: .; abundance: few; CDR3nt: TGCGCCAGCAGCGCTCGGGACTCCCACTCTGGGGCCAACGTCCTGACTTTC; CDR3aa: CASSARDSHSGANVLTF
j_gene: TRBJ1-3; v_gene: TRBV5-1; d_gene: .; abundance: .; CDR3nt: TGCGCCAGCAGCTCGCGGGACGGCTCTGGAAACACCATATATTTT; CDR3aa: CASSSRDGSGNTIYF
j_gene: TRBJ2-2; v_gene: TRBV9; d_gene: .; abundance: .; CDR3nt: TGTGCCAGCAGCCGGGAGCACGGGGAGCTGTTTTTT; CDR3aa: CASSREHGELFF
j_gene: TRBJ1-5; v_gene: TRBV15; d_gene: .; abundance: .; CDR3nt: TGTGCCACCAGCAAACAGGGAAGCAATCAGCCCCAGCATTTT; CDR3aa: CATSKQGSNQPQHF
j_gene: TRBJ1-2; v_gene: TRBV5-1; d_gene: TRBD1; abundance: .; CDR3nt: TGCGCCAGCAGCTTGGCCGGGGGACAGGTTGGAATGGGGTATGGCTACACCTTC; CDR3aa: CASSLAGGQVGMGYGYTF
j_gene: TRBJ1-6; v_gene: TRBV5-1; d_gene: .; abundance: .; CDR3nt: TGCGCCAGCAGATCCCTTGAGACAGGCGGAAATTCACCCCTCCACTTT; CDR3aa: CASRSLETGGNSPLHF
j_gene: TRBJ2-7; v_gene: TRBV11-1; d_gene: TRBD1; abundance: .; CDR3nt: TGTGCCAGCAGCTCGGACAGGGTCCCTTACGAGCAGTACTTC; CDR3aa: CASSSDRVPYEQYF
j_gene: TRBJ2-1; v_gene: TRBV30; d_gene: .; abundance: .; CDR3nt: TGTGCCTGGAGGGGAGGGACATCGGGGCAGTTCTTC; CDR3aa: CAWRGGTSGQFF
j_gene: TRBJ2-4; v_gene: TRBV27; d_gene: TRBD1; abundance: .; CDR3nt: TGTGCCAGCCGCTTTTTGGGACAGGGAGGGAGCATTCAGTACTTC; CDR3aa: CASRFLGQGGSIQYF
j_gene: TRBJ2-7; v_gene: TRBV9; d_gene: TRBD1; abundance: .; CDR3nt: TGTGCCAGCAGCGTAGGGGGGACAGGAACTGCCGAGCAGTACTTC; CDR3aa: CASSVGGTGTAEQYF
j_gene: TRBJ1-3; v_gene: TRBV7-9; d_gene: .; abundance: few; CDR3nt: TGTGCCAGCAACGTGAAGGGTCCGGGACTTGACTCTGGAAACACCATATATTTT; CDR3aa: CASNVKGPGLDSGNTIYF
j_gene: TRBJ2-1; v_gene: TRBV4-3; d_gene: .; abundance: few; CDR3nt: TGCGCCAGCAGCCGATCCGCCAGTTTCTCCTACAATGAGCAGTTCTTC; CDR3aa: CASSRSASFSYNEQFF
j_gene: TRBJ2-1; v_gene: TRBV5-1; d_gene: TRBD2; abundance: .; CDR3nt: TGCGCCAGCAAAAGGACTAGCGGGTGGGTCAATGAGCAGTTCTTC; CDR3aa: CASKRTSGWVNEQFF
j_gene: TRBJ2-2; v_gene: TRBV2; d_gene: .; abundance: once; CDR3nt: TGTGCCAGCAGTGGGGTTGGGCCCGGGGAGCTGTTTTTT; CDR3aa: CASSGVGPGELFF
j_gene: TRBJ1-6; v_gene: TRBV19; d_gene: TRBD1; abundance: .; CDR3nt: TGTGCCAGTAGTATCAGGGGGAGGCCCCTCCACTTT; CDR3aa: CASSIRGRPLHF
j_gene: TRBJ2-1; v_gene: TRBV9; d_gene: TRBD2; abundance: .; CDR3nt: TGTGCCAGCAGCGTAGCGGGGGGGGTATACAATGAGCAGTTCTTC; CDR3aa: CASSVAGGVYNEQFF
j_gene: TRBJ1-3; v_gene: TRBV7-7; d_gene: .; abundance: few; CDR3nt: TGTGCCAGCAGCTTAGAAAGAGGGGGAAACACCATATATTTT; CDR3aa: CASSLERGGNTIYF
j_gene: TRBJ2-1; v_gene: TRBV18; d_gene: .; abundance: .; CDR3nt: TGTGCCAGCTCACCTCAGGGGTTGGCCTACAATGAGCAGTTCTTC; CDR3aa: CASSPQGLAYNEQFF
j_gene: TRBJ1-2; v_gene: TRBV7-9; d_gene: .; abundance: .; CDR3nt: TGTTCCAGCAGCTTAGCACAGAACTATGGCTACACCTTC; CDR3aa: CSSSLAQNYGYTF
j_gene: TRBJ2-2; v_gene: TRBV27; d_gene: TRBD1; abundance: .; CDR3nt: TGTGCCAGCAGTCCCCCAAGGGACAGGGGGATAATCTCCTCACCCGGGGAGCTGTTTTTT; CDR3aa: CASSPPRDRGIISSPGELFF
j_gene: TRBJ1-1; v_gene: TRBV6-5; d_gene: .; abundance: once; CDR3nt: TGTGCCAGCAGTTACTCGTCCGGGTTGGAGACTGGAGCTTTCTTT; CDR3aa: CASSYSSGLETGAFF
j_gene: TRBJ2-3; v_gene: TRBV11-3; d_gene: TRBD1; abundance: .; CDR3nt: TGTGCCAGCAGCCTCAGGGGGACAGATACGCAGTATTTT; CDR3aa: CASSLRGTDTQYF